This is a list of T cell receptor beta chains from one sample in a study of metastatic and nonmetastatic thyroid tumors. TCRdb redid the clone calls on the PCR reads using MiXCR. The sample records about 40,000 clones, about an eighth being singletons. Material for sequencing was blood. The source is a female donor with papillary thyroid cancer or a benign thyroid nodule (not recorded which). Some clones in this sample may be carry-over from other donors' samples. Each CDR3 is given with its conserved first and last residue. A D gene is named only where the DNA matches it firmly. Where a row states a size, it is once, few, many or the class of an expanded clone; other rows omit it.

j_call	v_call	clone_size	d_call	cdr3_aa	cdr3_nt
TRBJ2-7	TRBV3-1	NA	TRBD2	CASSQGHGTNSYEQYF	TGTGCCAGCAGCCAAGGCCATGGGACTAACTCCTACGAGCAGTACTTC
TRBJ2-5	TRBV5-1	many	TRBD1	CASSVSGTGEETQYF	TGCGCCAGCAGCGTGTCCGGGACAGGGGAGGAGACCCAGTACTTC
TRBJ2-7	TRBV2	few	NA	CASSVVGEVEQYF	TGTGCCAGCAGTGTGGTTGGGGAGGTTGAGCAGTACTTC
TRBJ2-5	TRBV13	NA	NA	CASRKGGAVETQYF	TGTGCCAGCAGGAAGGGCGGGGCCGTCGAGACCCAGTACTTC
TRBJ2-7	TRBV11-2	many	NA	CASSLEGWGTAYVEQYF	TGTGCCAGCAGCTTAGAGGGTTGGGGGACCGCTTACGTGGAGCAGTACTTC
TRBJ1-2	TRBV12-3/TRBV12-4	many	NA	CASSLRGRESQRYTF	TGTGCCAGCAGTTTACGGGGCAGGGAAAGCCAGCGCTACACCTTC
TRBJ2-3	TRBV5-6	many	TRBD1	CASRNRQGGTDTQYF	TGTGCCAGCAGAAATAGACAGGGGGGCACAGATACGCAGTATTTT
TRBJ1-4	TRBV12-3/TRBV12-4	many	NA	CASSLAGVNEKLFF	TGTGCCAGCAGTTTGGCGGGGGTTAATGAAAAACTGTTTTTT
TRBJ2-3	TRBV6-1	many	NA	CASSEVGRDTQYF	TGTGCCAGCAGTGAAGTGGGGAGGGATACGCAGTATTTT
TRBJ1-5	TRBV6-2/TRBV6-3	many	TRBD1	CASTLAGGSQPQHF	TGTGCCAGCACCCTAGCAGGGGGCAGTCAGCCCCAGCATTTT
TRBJ2-7	TRBV20-1	many	TRBD2	CSAPPGGGGHYEQYF	TGCAGTGCTCCACCGGGGGGGGGAGGTCACTACGAGCAGTACTTC
TRBJ2-5	TRBV10-3	few	NA	CAISESIVSAIQETQYF	TGTGCCATCAGTGAGTCGATTGTTAGCGCGATACAAGAGACCCAGTACTTC
TRBJ2-7	TRBV24-1	many	TRBD1	CATSEGRGTGTYEQYF	TGTGCCACCAGTGAAGGAAGAGGGACAGGGACCTACGAGCAGTACTTC
TRBJ2-5	TRBV15	many	NA	CATSRDPPSGRQETQYF	TGTGCCACCAGCAGAGATCCCCCGTCAGGACGGCAAGAGACCCAGTACTTC
TRBJ1-5	TRBV30	many	NA	CAWSGANQPQHF	TGTGCCTGGAGTGGAGCCAATCAGCCCCAGCATTTT
TRBJ1-1	TRBV11-2	many	NA	CASSRQNTEAFF	TGTGCCAGCAGCCGACAGAACACTGAAGCTTTCTTT
TRBJ1-1	TRBV3-1	many	NA	CASSPYRAGTEAFF	TGTGCCAGCAGCCCTTACAGGGCTGGCACTGAAGCTTTCTTT
TRBJ2-2	TRBV30	NA	NA	CAWSVSQALTGELFF	TGTGCCTGGAGTGTCTCACAGGCGCTAACCGGGGAGCTGTTTTTT
TRBJ1-4	TRBV6-2/TRBV6-3	NA	NA	CVSSDGDFGEKLFF	TGTGTCAGCAGCGACGGGGACTTTGGTGAAAAACTGTTTTTT
TRBJ1-2	TRBV5-1	NA	NA	CASSGFTSYGHTF	TGCGCCAGCAGCGGGTTCACGAGCTATGGCCACACCTTC
TRBJ2-7	TRBV13	many	NA	CASSLQDSWYEQYF	TGTGCCAGCAGCTTACAGGACAGTTGGTACGAGCAGTACTTC
TRBJ2-1	TRBV19	many	TRBD1	CASSKGANNEQFF	TGTGCCAGTAGTAAGGGGGCCAACAATGAGCAGTTCTTC
TRBJ1-6	TRBV20-1	many	NA	CSATHDTRNSPLHF	TGCAGTGCTACCCACGACACCCGTAATTCACCCCTCCACTTT
TRBJ1-1	TRBV5-4	many	NA	CASSSSLMGRTEAFF	TGTGCCAGCAGCAGTTCCCTGATGGGGCGGACTGAAGCTTTCTTT
TRBJ1-4	TRBV6-1	NA	TRBD1	CASQRLQGAGEKLFF	TGTGCCAGCCAACGCCTACAGGGGGCTGGTGAAAAACTGTTTTTT
TRBJ2-3	TRBV30	many	TRBD2	CAWSAGGPRDTQYF	TGTGCCTGGAGTGCGGGAGGGCCAAGGGATACGCAGTATTTT
TRBJ1-5	TRBV6-1	many	TRBD1	CASSSGGGQPQHF	TGTGCCAGCAGTTCAGGGGGCGGACAGCCCCAGCATTTT
TRBJ2-5	TRBV4-1	many	TRBD1	CASSQRGWGQGAVETQYF	TGCGCCAGCAGCCAAAGGGGGTGGGGACAGGGGGCTGTGGAGACCCAGTACTTC
TRBJ2-7	TRBV28	NA	TRBD2	CASSSRIAGGIYEQYF	TGTGCCAGCAGTTCCCGTATCGCGGGAGGGATATACGAGCAGTACTTC
TRBJ2-7	TRBV18	NA	NA	CASSPSSYYEQYF	TGTGCCAGCTCACCTAGCTCGTACTACGAGCAGTACTTC
TRBJ1-3	TRBV30	many	NA	CAWSVLGNTIYF	TGTGCCTGGAGTGTACTGGGAAACACCATATATTTT
TRBJ2-7	TRBV7-9	many	TRBD1	CASSIGQGKGEQYF	TGTGCCAGCAGCATCGGACAGGGGAAAGGCGAGCAGTACTTC
TRBJ2-1	TRBV28	many	NA	CASSSRLPQFF	TGTGCCAGCAGTTCCAGACTTCCGCAGTTCTTC
TRBJ2-3	TRBV11-2	NA	TRBD2	CASSRGLAGGRDTQYF	TGTGCCAGCAGCCGTGGACTAGCGGGGGGGCGAGATACGCAGTATTTT
TRBJ2-1	TRBV25-1	many	NA	CASSEQGPGLGNEQFF	TGTGCCAGCAGTGAGCAGGGACCGGGCCTTGGCAATGAGCAGTTCTTC
TRBJ2-7	TRBV28	NA	NA	CASSHTSQRSLGYF	TGTGCCAGCAGTCACACCTCCCAACGATCGTTGGGGTACTTC
TRBJ2-1	TRBV6-2/TRBV6-3	many	TRBD2	CASSYPREARFF	TGTGCCAGCAGTTACCCGCGGGAGGCCCGGTTCTTC
TRBJ2-7	TRBV19	many	NA	CASSRLAELAYEQYF	TGTGCCAGTAGTAGATTAGCGGAATTAGCCTACGAGCAGTACTTC
TRBJ1-5	TRBV19	many	NA	CASSIIQGNQPQHF	TGTGCCAGTAGTATAATACAGGGAAATCAGCCCCAGCATTTT
TRBJ2-7	TRBV2	few	NA	CASRQGGSGNYEQYF	TGTGCCAGCAGGCAGGGGGGTTCCGGGAATTACGAGCAGTACTTC
TRBJ2-7	TRBV20-1	many	TRBD2	CSAKGLSYEQYF	TGCAGTGCGAAGGGACTAAGCTACGAGCAGTACTTC
TRBJ1-1	TRBV27	few	NA	CASSFTGNYAESFF	TGTGCCAGCAGTTTTACAGGGAACTACGCTGAATCTTTCTTT
TRBJ2-2	TRBV20-1	many	NA	CSATSGDSGGFTGELFF	TGCAGTGCTACTAGTGGGGATAGTGGCGGGTTCACCGGGGAGCTGTTTTTT